This record concerns one T cell receptor (beta chain) sequence. The antigen is not known. Time point denoted: newly diagnosed GD, antithyroid drugs for less than 3 months. There was RNA extracted from PBMCs, and the TCR library was made from it. This sample was taken from a study of regulatory T cells in long-lasting Graves disease. Overall study results and limits: Persistent disease preferred TRBV28, TRBJ1-2 and TRBJ2-5; new disease, TRBV20-1 and TRBJ2-1.

To make TCR beta libraries, researchers used iRepertoire HTBI primers and Arm-PCR of CDR3 regions. MiXCR, applied by TCRdb to the multiplex PCR reads, yields one record per CDR3 protein. The table has approximately 300,000 distinct CDR3 sequences, 15% to 20% seen once. The length of the CDR3 is 14 residues. The V segment lost 5 bases and the J segment 6 bases; nucleotides outside the gene matches: 12. The germline gives CDR1 DFQATT, CDR2 SNEGSKA (reference sequence). The rearrangement uses TRBV20-1 and TRBJ2-7; TRBD1 aligns across 8 bases. The clonotype originates from a female donor with Graves disease. This specimen was peripheral blood mononuclear cells (PBMCs), taken at new diagnosis, from a patient treated with antithyroid drugs. This CDR3 reads CSAGETGAGREQYF. The CDR3 nucleotides read TGCAGTGCTGGTGAGACAGGGGCGGGCCGCGAGCAGTACTTC.